The 29 T cell receptor beta chains in this list originate from one sample, sequenced in a study of cytotoxic CD8 clonotypes in ibrutinib-treated CLL. Produced via immunoSEQ multiplex PCR; TCRdb's table is partial and in-frame only. The table lists approximately 120,000 clones, approximately 80% of them singletons. The sample consisted of PBMCs, taken after 24 months of ibrutinib treatment. These receptors originate from a human donor with chronic lymphocytic leukemia.

The rearrangement joins TRBV5-1 to TRBJ1-1, with D perhaps TRBD1 (6 bases). CDR1 is SGHRS and CDR2 is YFSETQ in the germline V gene. CDR3 length equals 14 residues. The V gene lost 4 bases and the J gene lost 4 bases, with 14 bases spanning the gap. CDR3 residues: CASSLDSPGTEAFF. In DNA form, the CDR3 reads TGCGCCAGCAGCCTGGACAGTCCTGGCACTGAAGCTTTCTTT.

This clone has only a few counts. The chain joins TRBV4-2 to TRBJ1-5, with D possibly TRBD1 on 6 matching bases. Trimming left V 2 bases short and J 5 bases short, with 13 bases between. The germline gives CDR1 LGHNA, CDR2 YNFKEQ. CDR3 size: 15 residues. The CDR3 here is CASSQQRDKDQPQHF. In DNA, the CDR3 is TGTGCCAGCAGCCAACAACGGGACAAGGATCAGCCCCAGCATTTT.

The chain links TRBV5-1 to TRBJ2-1; 9 nucleotides match TRBD1. The CDR3 contains 15 residues. Germline V gene lookup returns CDR1 SGHRS and CDR2 YFSETQ. With 4 bases clipped from V and 7 bases from J, the junction kept 9 bases outside the gene matches. The CDR3 DNA follows: TGCGCCAGCAGCCGACCGGGACAGGGACGAAATGAGCAGTTCTTC. Amino acid sequence: CASSRPGQGRNEQFF.

This clone was seen only a few times. The chain carries TRBV6-5 and TRBJ1-2; D is unclear. This CDR3 has 12 amino acids. Trimming removed 5 bases from V and 4 bases from J, with 8 bases in between. Germline values: CDR1 MNHEY, CDR2 SVGAGI. The CDR3 region is CASSHDGYGYTF. The CDR3 DNA reads TGTGCCAGCAGTCACGACGGCTATGGCTACACCTTC.

The chain carries TRBV23-1 and TRBJ1-2, with a possible D match to TRBD1 (5 bases). TRBV23-1 counts as an open reading frame of uncertain function. The V gene lost 4 bases and the J gene lost 4 bases, with 25 bases spanning the gap. This CDR3 has 18 amino acids. CDR3 nucleotides: TGCGCCAGCAGTCCTCCCCCTGGCGGGGGGACCCCTACCTATGGCTACACCTTC. This gives the protein CASSPPPGGGTPTYGYTF.

The V call is TRBV18, the J call TRBJ1-4; D might be TRBD1 (5 bases). The germline gives CDR1 KGHSH, CDR2 LQKENI. Trimming shortened V by 5 bases and J by 4 bases, and 14 bases separated the two germline ends. The CDR3 has 15 amino acids. CDR3 nucleotide sequence: TGTGCCAGCTCAGATACCGGGACCAGTAATGAAAAACTGTTTTTT. Translating it yields CASSDTGTSNEKLFF.

CDR3 amino acids: CASSQDWHEKLFF. Written as DNA, the CDR3 is TGCGCCAGCAGCCAAGATTGGCATGAAAAACTGTTTTTT. The chain uses TRBV4-3 and TRBJ1-4, with D unresolved. Trimming stripped 0 bases from V and 6 bases from J, with 5 bases between. Germline V lookup: CDR1 LGHNA, CDR2 YSLEER. The CDR3 spans 13 residues.

The CDR3 loop reads CASSEQLGTEAFF. In nucleotides, the CDR3 is TGTGCCAGCAGCGAACAACTCGGCACTGAAGCTTTCTTT. The chain has TRBV6-1 and TRBJ1-1; D unclear. V shed 6 bases and J shed 4 bases, with 12 bases lying between them. The germline V gene has CDR1 MNHNS and CDR2 SASEGT. CDR3 length: 13 residues.

The CDR3 sequence: CASSTGRGRGEKLFF. The CDR3 region has the DNA TGTGCCAGTAGTACAGGCAGGGGGCGAGGTGAAAAACTGTTTTTT. The V and J genes are TRBV19 and TRBJ1-4, with 8 bases matching TRBD1. Germline CDR1 and CDR2: LNHDA and SQIVND (reference sequence). The CDR3 is 15 amino acids. Losses at the gene ends were 4 bases for V and 7 bases for J; bases not matched to a gene: 8.

This chain links TRBV4-3 with TRBJ1-1; TRBD1 matches 8 bases. With V trimmed by 1 base and J by 10 bases, 5 bases remained unmatched. Germline assignment: CDR1 LGHNA and CDR2 YSLEER. The CDR3 spans 13 residues. The CDR3 loop is CASSQVQGATAFF. As DNA, the CDR3 is TGCGCCAGCAGCCAAGTGCAGGGGGCTACAGCTTTCTTT.

This clone was recorded at least ten times. This sequence joins TRBV14 and TRBJ1-1, with D possibly TRBD1 on 6 matching bases. Looked up from germline, CDR1 is SGHDN and CDR2 is FVKESK. V lost 4 bases and J 4 bases, leaving 13 bases between the germline ends. The CDR3 length is 14 residues. In DNA, the CDR3 is TGTGCCAGCAGCCTAGCGGCAGGGGTCACTGAAGCTTTCTTT. It yields the protein CASSLAAGVTEAFF.

The rearrangement joins TRBV7-6 to TRBJ1-3; D is unresolved. The CDR3 spans 14 residues. Trimming left V 0 bases short and J 3 bases short, with 6 bases between. The V gene's germline CDR1 is SGHVS and CDR2 FNYEAQ. In nucleotides, the CDR3 is TGTGCCAGCAGCTTAGCCGGGTTTGGAAACACCATATATTTT. It encodes CASSLAGFGNTIYF. The full variable domain, completed using reference TRBV7-6 and TRBJ1-3, is GAGVSQSPRYKVTKRGQDVALRCDPISGHVSLYWYRQALGQGPEFLTYFNYEAQQDKSGLPNDRFSAERPEGSISTLTIQRTEQRDSAMYRCASSLAGFGNTIYFGEGSWLTVV.

V usage is TRBV28 and J usage is TRBJ1-1; D remains ambiguous. This CDR3 comprises 12 residues. V gave up 4 bases and J gave up 7 bases, with 10 bases separating them. Germline CDR1 is MDHEN and CDR2 is SYDVKM. The CDR3 coding sequence is TGTGCCAGCAGTTCTGGTAGCCTTGAAGCTTTCTTT. Protein: CASSSGSLEAFF.

The chain is built from TRBV10-3 and TRBJ1-6, with D hard to call. V lost 0 bases and J lost 7, with 10 bases in between. Germline V gives CDR1 ENHRY, CDR2 SYGVKD. This CDR3 region has 15 residues. The DNA for the CDR3 is TGTGCCATCAGTGAGTCTCCCCGGGGAAATTCACCCCTCCACTTT. Its protein product is CAISESPRGNSPLHF.

J is TRBJ2-2 and V is TRBV11-3; D is possibly TRBD2 (6 bases). Germline V gene lookup returns CDR1 SGHNT and CDR2 YENEEA. The CDR3 runs 14 residues. V dropped 6 bases and J dropped 6 bases, with 14 bases sitting between them. CDR3 sequence: CASSGTRGSGELFF. CDR3 nucleotide sequence: TGTGCCAGCAGTGGGACTCGAGGTTCCGGGGAGCTGTTTTTT.

The V gene is TRBV18, the J gene TRBJ2-3; a weak D match, TRBD1 (5 bases). Germline CDR1 and CDR2: KGHSH and LQKENI. The ends were cut back, 6 bases at V and 3 bases at J, with 13 bases in the middle. This CDR3 has 14 residues. The CDR3 protein is CASSLVGVTDTQYF. The CDR3 DNA reads as TGTGCCAGCTCCCTCGTAGGGGTGACAGATACGCAGTATTTT.

The V gene is TRBV5-4, the J gene TRBJ1-2; no clear D gene. Trimming shortened V by 0 bases and J by 8 bases, and 17 bases separated the two germline ends. CDR3 length: 15 amino acids. CDR1 and CDR2 (germline): SGHNT, YYREEE (reference sequence). CDR3 bases: TGTGCCAGCAGCTTGGTGGGATCAGGCCAGAGGGGCTACACCTTC. Translated, it gives CASSLVGSGQRGYTF.

The J gene is TRBJ1-2, the V gene TRBV7-9; 8 positions agree with TRBD1. The CDR3 is 15 amino acids. Looked up from germline, CDR1 is SEHNR and CDR2 is FQNEAQ (reference sequence). The ends lost 6 bases at V and 5 bases at J; junction bases unmatched: 11. CDR3 protein: CASRPGTGYPYGYTF. The DNA for the CDR3 is TGTGCCAGCAGACCCGGGACAGGATACCCATATGGCTACACCTTC.

The chain couples TRBV28 to TRBJ1-4; no reliable D call. Germline-derived CDR1 and CDR2 are MDHEN and SYDVKM. V gave up 1 base and J gave up 5 bases, with 20 bases separating them. This CDR3 is 18 amino acids long. This chain's CDR3 is CASSLYARLSRENEKLFF. In nucleotides, the CDR3 is TGTGCCAGCAGTTTATACGCCCGACTTTCTAGGGAGAATGAAAAACTGTTTTTT.

This clone was counted a few times. The chain is built from TRBV18 and TRBJ2-4, with 7 nucleotides matching TRBD1. Trimming took 3 bases from V and 0 from J; bases not matched to a gene: 8. The V gene's germline CDR1 is KGHSH and CDR2 LQKENI. The CDR3 loop spans 17 amino acids. The CDR3 nucleotides read TGTGCCAGCTCACCCTTTCCGGGACAGAGAGCCAAAAACATTCAGTACTTC. Protein product: CASSPFPGQRAKNIQYF.

The chain links TRBV27 to TRBJ2-3, with D hard to call. V gave up 7 bases and J gave up 5 bases, with 13 bases separating them. The CDR3 consists of 13 residues. Per the germline V gene, CDR1 is MNHEY and CDR2 is SMNVEV (reference sequence). Written as DNA, the CDR3 is TGTGCCAGCACAACCGGCGCCCTAGATACGCAGTATTTT. This translates into CASTTGALDTQYF.

The J gene is TRBJ2-5, the V gene TRBV30, with D tentatively TRBD2 (5 bases). The CDR3 spans 13 residues. Germline V gene data show CDR1 as GTSNPN and CDR2 as SVGIG (reference sequence). V was shortened by 4 bases and J by 5 bases, with 14 bases between the two germline ends. In DNA, the CDR3 is TGTGCCTGGAACGAGGGCTCGAGGGAGACCCAGTACTTC. Protein sequence: CAWNEGSRETQYF.

This chain joins TRBV5-1 and TRBJ2-7; a weak D match, TRBD2 (5 bases). The germline CDR1 and CDR2 sequences are SGHRS and YFSETQ. The CDR3 consists of 14 residues. V gave up 0 bases and J gave up 0 bases, with 7 bases separating them. CDR3 protein: CASSLGGSSYEQYF. The CDR3 DNA is TGCGCCAGCAGCTTGGGTGGGAGCTCCTACGAGCAGTACTTC.

This clone was counted between two and nine times. The chain recombines TRBV19 with TRBJ2-1, with 7 bases that match TRBD2. The junction had 5 bases not matched to a gene; V was cut back by 1 base and J by 5 bases. The CDR3 consists of 15 residues. Germline V gene data show CDR1 as LNHDA and CDR2 as SQIVND (reference sequence). The chain's CDR3 is CASSIARLANNEQFF. The DNA of the CDR3 is TGTGCCAGTAGTATAGCCCGACTAGCAAACAATGAGCAGTTCTTC.

This clone has more than one count but fewer than ten. V usage is TRBV7-2 and J usage is TRBJ1-2; possibly TRBD1 for D (6 bases). V lost 5 bases and J lost 4, with 11 bases in between. Germline CDR1 and CDR2: SGHTA and FQGNSA. The CDR3 loop spans 13 amino acids. This CDR3 is CASSLDSSYGYTF. The CDR3 nucleotides read TGTGCCAGCAGCCTGGACAGCTCCTATGGCTACACCTTC.

The chain links TRBV27 to TRBJ2-1; 12 positions match TRBD1. With 7 bases clipped from V and 8 bases from J, the junction kept 15 bases outside the gene matches. The germline V gene has CDR1 MNHEY and CDR2 SMNVEV (reference sequence). CDR3 size: 17 residues. CDR3 residues: CASNFLTTGTGGYEQFF. CDR3 coding DNA: TGTGCCAGCAATTTTCTTACTACCGGGACAGGGGGCTATGAGCAGTTCTTC.

This chain connects TRBV5-4 to TRBJ1-2; no reliable D call. The V gene's germline CDR1 is SGHNT and CDR2 YYREEE (reference sequence). CDR3 length: 15 amino acids. V dropped 1 base and J dropped 8 bases, with 18 bases sitting between them. For the CDR3, the DNA is TGTGCCAGCAGCTTGTCGGCAGTTCCCAAAGAGGGCTACACCTTC. Translation: CASSLSAVPKEGYTF.

The chain carries TRBV7-9 and TRBJ1-1, with D unclear. CDR1 and CDR2 (germline): SEHNR, FQNEAQ (reference sequence). The CDR3 sequence is 12 residues long. The V gene lost 2 bases and the J gene lost 4 bases, with 5 bases spanning the gap. In DNA form, the CDR3 reads TGTGCCAGCAGCTTAAGCGTCACTGAAGCTTTCTTT. Amino acid sequence: CASSLSVTEAFF.

The rearrangement links TRBV19 to TRBJ2-7, with 7 bases aligning to TRBD1. The V segment lost 3 bases and the J segment 1 base; nucleotides outside the gene matches: 6. The length of the CDR3 is 15 residues. Germline loops: CDR1 LNHDA, CDR2 SQIVND (reference sequence). The CDR3, as DNA: TGTGCCAGTAGTATTAGTACAGGGGAGTCCTACGAGCAGTACTTC. It specifies CASSISTGESYEQYF.